These 14 T cell receptor beta chains originate from one sample sequenced in a study of regulatory T cells in long-lasting Graves disease (dated by TCRdb to the early 2020s). Receptor amplification or capture employed multiplex PCR. The instrument given in TCRdb is Illumina HiSeq 4000. TCR beta libraries were built with iRepertoire HTBI primers and Arm-PCR amplification of CDR3 regions. The public reads were reanalyzed by TCRdb: fastp trimming at Q25, MiXCR alignment, in-frame beta chains only. Each CDR3 protein gets just one entry, which takes the most common genes and DNA from the rows behind it. For this sample there are 400,000 or so distinct CDR3 sequences; about 25% appear just once. The ten top clones hold 26% of the sample. What this sample's time point label stands for: persistent/refractory GD, antithyroid drugs over 5 years with positive TRAb. RNA was extracted from PBMCs in TRIzol for both TCR sequencing and RNA sequencing.

The sequences come from peripheral blood mononuclear cells (PBMCs), collected when the disease was refractory, from a patient treated with antithyroid drugs. Every receptor here comes from a female donor with Graves disease.

This clonotype was detected only a few times. The chain combines TRBV7-9 with TRBJ2-7; TRBD1 matches at 10 bases. The germline gives CDR1 SEHNR, CDR2 FQNEAQ (reference sequence). J lost 6 bases, V lost 4 bases, and 9 bases had no gene match. The CDR3 spans 15 residues. The CDR3 sequence: CASSWGGDRGGEQYF. The CDR3 DNA sequence: TGTGCCAGCAGCTGGGGAGGGGACAGGGGTGGCGAGCAGTACTTC.

This clonotype was recorded many times. This rearrangement joins TRBV12-3 or TRBV12-4 to TRBJ1-5, with D perhaps TRBD1 (5 bases). The length of the CDR3 is 19 residues. V dropped 2 bases and J dropped 0 bases, with 20 bases sitting between them. CDR3 protein: CASSLKGTSWILSNQPQHF. The CDR3 bases are TGTGCCAGCAGTTTAAAGGGGACCTCTTGGATCCTTAGCAATCAGCCCCAGCATTTT.

This chain connects TRBV6-2 or TRBV6-3 to TRBJ1-6; D remains unclear. This CDR3 comprises 16 residues. Germline CDR1 reads MNHEY; CDR2 reads SVGEGT. With 2 bases removed from V and 7 bases from J, the gap between germline ends came to 15 bases. The CDR3 protein is CASSYKGGSGNSPLHF. The CDR3 bases are TGTGCCAGCAGTTACAAGGGAGGTTCGGGGAATTCACCCCTCCACTTT.

In this sample, this clonotype turned up once. CDR3 DNA: TGCGCCAGCAGCTTGAAGGACGGAATTAGCGGGAAAGCCTACGAGCAGTACTTC. Its protein is CASSLKDGISGKAYEQYF. The chain has TRBV5-1 and TRBJ2-7; 8 positions agree with TRBD2. Germline CDR1 SGHRS, CDR2 YFSETQ. The CDR3 covers 18 residues. The V gene end was trimmed by 1 base and the J gene end by 2 bases; junction bases not matched to a gene: 14.

CDR3 in amino acids: CASSPPATHRGRSGYTF. The CDR3 region has the DNA TGTGCCAGCAGCCCGCCCGCCACTCACAGGGGGCGATCTGGCTACACCTTC. J is TRBJ1-2 and V is TRBV6-1, with TRBD1 matching 9 bases. J lost 7 bases, V lost 6 bases, and 18 bases had no gene match. The CDR3 consists of 17 residues. Germline CDR1 is MNHNS and CDR2 is SASEGT.

This clonotype showed up many times. The chain is built from TRBV20-1 and TRBJ1-2; D unclear. Trimming took off 3 bases at V and 6 bases at J, with 8 bases between the two ends. The CDR3 is 11 residues long. Germline CDR1 reads DFQATT; CDR2 reads SNEGSKA (reference sequence). CDR3 residues: CSASGGDGYTF. CDR3 DNA sequence: TGCAGTGCTAGTGGTGGTGATGGCTACACCTTC.

In its sample, this clonotype was seen a few times. The gene calls are TRBV6-1 and TRBJ2-1, with TRBD1 matching over 11 bases. Germline V lookup: CDR1 MNHNS, CDR2 SASEGT. Trimming took 3 bases from V and 7 from J; bases not matched to a gene: 5. CDR3 length: 15 residues. CDR3 in DNA: TGTGCCAGCAGTGACGGGACAGGGGGTTTTAATGAGCAGTTCTTC. It encodes CASSDGTGGFNEQFF.

This clonotype was counted many times. The rearrangement uses TRBV7-3 and TRBJ1-1; 9 positions agree with TRBD1. The germline gives CDR1 SGHTA, CDR2 FQGTGA. The V and J ends lost 0 bases and 8 bases, in that order; junction bases with no gene match: 1. The CDR3 covers 13 residues. The CDR3 protein is CASSLTGTGEAFF. As DNA, the CDR3 is TGTGCCAGCAGCTTAACTGGGACAGGGGAAGCTTTCTTT.

This chain joins TRBV6-5 and TRBJ2-2; D not certain. The V gene lost 2 bases and the J gene lost 4 bases, with 8 bases spanning the gap. The CDR3 extends over 14 amino acids. Germline CDR1 MNHEY, CDR2 SVGAGI. This CDR3 is CASSYADGTGELFF. The DNA for the CDR3 is TGTGCCAGCAGTTACGCGGACGGCACCGGGGAGCTGTTTTTT.

At least ten counts were recorded for this clonotype. This rearrangement joins TRBV12-3 or TRBV12-4 to TRBJ1-5; 9 nucleotides line up with TRBD1. V dropped 3 bases and J dropped 7; count of bases not matched to a gene: 4. CDR3 size: 14 residues. This CDR3 reads CASSFTGGRQPQHF. Here the CDR3 DNA reads TGTGCCAGCAGTTTCACAGGGGGCAGGCAGCCCCAGCATTTT.

The rearrangement uses TRBV29-1 and TRBJ2-4; possibly TRBD2 for D (5 bases). CDR1 SQVTM and CDR2 ANQGSEA come from the germline V gene. The CDR3 loop spans 17 amino acids. V was cut by 0 bases and J by 0 bases, with 15 bases left in between. Here the CDR3 reads CSVEDWERGIAKNIQYF. CDR3 nucleotides: TGCAGCGTTGAAGACTGGGAGCGAGGCATAGCCAAAAACATTCAGTACTTC.

This clonotype was observed at least ten times. The chain couples TRBV11-2 to TRBJ2-7; TRBD2 might be the D (5 bases). The CDR3 runs to 14 residues. CDR1 and CDR2 (germline): SGHAT, FQNNGV. Trimming took 0 bases from V and 7 from J, leaving 13 bases between them. In DNA form, the CDR3 reads TGTGCCAGCAGCTTAGATAACGGGGTCGGGGAGCAGTACTTC. It codes for CASSLDNGVGEQYF.

This clonotype was picked up many times. The J gene is TRBJ1-1, the V gene TRBV12-3 or TRBV12-4; tentative D call: TRBD1 (5 bases). This CDR3 is built from 14 residues. Trimming cost V 5 bases and J 6 bases, with 16 bases left between them. The CDR3 nucleotides are TGTGCCAGCAGTGGGGGGGGGATTTGGGCTGAAGCTTTCTTT. It yields the protein CASSGGGIWAEAFF.

The J gene is TRBJ2-7, the V gene TRBV20-1, with TRBD1 matching over 7 bases. Looked up from germline, CDR1 is DFQATT and CDR2 is SNEGSKA (reference sequence). The CDR3 has 14 amino acids. V shed 4 bases, J shed 3 bases, and the junction held 9 bases outside the gene matches. CDR3 DNA: TGCAGTGCTACGAACCGGGACAGCGTCTACGAGCAGTACTTC. It codes for CSATNRDSVYEQYF.